The 17 T cell receptor beta chains presented below share a single source sample, sequenced in a study of memory CD4+ T cells and cytomegalovirus serostatus. Some clones are missing from TCRdb's copy, which holds only in-frame ones; the method was immunoSEQ multiplex PCR. The profile shows about 44,000 clones, 79% of them singletons. The sort gate was single viable CD3+CD4+CD8-CD45RO+ cells for memory CD4+ T cells. The source material was memory CD4+ T cells from blood. Source of these receptors: an adult in good health and CMV-seronegative.

The chain uses TRBV7-2 and TRBJ1-6, with D possibly being TRBD1 (5 bases). The CDR3 sequence is 16 residues long. CDR1 and CDR2 (germline): SGHTA, FQGNSA. Trimming left V 3 bases short and J 10 bases short, with 19 bases between. CDR3 bases: TGTGCCAGCAGCTTTATAGGGGAGGCGCTGTACTCACCCCTCCACTTT. Its protein product is CASSFIGEALYSPLHF.

This chain uses TRBV11-2 with TRBJ2-2; D is possibly TRBD2 (6 bases). Germline V gene sequence: CDR1 SGHAT, CDR2 FQNNGV. The CDR3 is 18 residues long. Trimming took off 5 bases at V and 4 bases at J, with 23 bases between the two ends. CDR3: CASSPGLGLGQGTGELFF. The CDR3 DNA sequence: TGTGCCAGCAGCCCGGGACTCGGTTTAGGTCAGGGCACCGGGGAGCTGTTTTTT. Together with reference TRBV11-2 and TRBJ2-2, the CDR3 gives the full variable domain: EAGVAQSPRYKIIEKRQSVAFWCNPISGHATLYWYQQILGQGPKLLIQFQNNGVVDDSQLPKDRFSAERLKGVDSTLKIQPAKLEDSAVYLCASSPGLGLGQGTGELFFGEGSRLTVL.

The chain uses TRBV7-2 and TRBJ2-7; 8 bases are a match to TRBD2. The CDR3 extends over 19 amino acids. CDR1 and CDR2 from the germline V gene are SGHTA and FQGNSA. The V and J ends lost 1 base and 3 bases, in that order; junction bases with no gene match: 17. DNA of the CDR3: TGTGCCAGCAGCTTAGGAGGTCGGGGGGGATTACGAGACATCTACGAGCAGTACTTC. This sequence encodes CASSLGGRGGLRDIYEQYF.

The chain joins TRBV7-7 to TRBJ2-7; TRBD2 agrees at 12 bases. J lost 5 bases, V lost 6 bases, and 5 bases had no gene match. The CDR3 is made up of 14 amino acids. Germline assignment: CDR1 SSHAT and CDR2 FNYEAQ (reference sequence). The DNA of the CDR3 is TGTGCCAGCAGTCCTAGCGGGAGGGCCGACGAGCAGTACTTC. Its protein product is CASSPSGRADEQYF.

CDR3 bases: TGTGCCTGGAGGGTGACTAGCGGTTACAATGAGCAGTTCTTC. It is translated as CAWRVTSGYNEQFF. This chain uses TRBV30 with TRBJ2-1, with 9 bases identical to TRBD2. The length of the CDR3 is 14 residues. Germline V CDR1 and CDR2: GTSNPN, SVGIG (reference sequence). V dropped 3 bases and J dropped 4; count of bases not matched to a gene: 4.

The chain is built from TRBV18 and TRBJ1-3, with D unresolved. The CDR3 extends over 16 amino acids. Germline CDR1 is KGHSH and CDR2 is LQKENI. V dropped 4 bases and J dropped 1 base, with 14 bases sitting between them. The CDR3 nucleotides are TGTGCCAGCTCACTTCAAACCCCCGGGTCTGGAAACACCATATATTTT. Its translation is CASSLQTPGSGNTIYF.

The V and J genes are TRBV5-1 and TRBJ2-7, with a weak D call TRBD2 (6 bases). Germline V gene lookup returns CDR1 SGHRS and CDR2 YFSETQ. The CDR3 has 15 amino acids. V was cut by 5 bases and J by 5 bases, with 20 bases left in between. CDR3 amino acids: CASRALYGGHDEQYF. In DNA form, the CDR3 reads TGCGCCAGCAGAGCCCTTTACGGGGGTCACGACGAGCAGTACTTC.

This clone was recorded only once. The rearrangement links TRBV6-1 to TRBJ1-1; a possible D gene is TRBD1 (6 bases). This CDR3 is built from 14 residues. Trimming took off 7 bases at V and 6 bases at J, with 18 bases between the two ends. Germline CDR1 and CDR2: MNHNS and SASEGT. This chain's CDR3 is CASTSVGGLAEAFF. For the CDR3, the DNA is TGTGCCAGCACTTCCGTAGGGGGGCTCGCTGAAGCTTTCTTT.

This chain uses TRBV10-3 with TRBJ1-4; possible D gene TRBD1, 5 bases. The CDR3 length is 14 residues. Germline values: CDR1 ENHRY, CDR2 SYGVKD. With 2 bases removed from V and 8 bases from J, the gap between germline ends came to 12 bases. Here the CDR3 reads CAISEPTEGEKLFF. DNA for the CDR3: TGTGCCATCAGTGAGCCGACAGAGGGAGAAAAACTGTTTTTT.

The chain joins TRBV11-3 to TRBJ1-4; no clear D. Germline values: CDR1 SGHNT, CDR2 YENEEA. The CDR3 is 14 residues long. Trimming cost V 3 bases and J 7 bases, with 12 bases left between them. The CDR3 DNA sequence: TGTGCCAGCAGCTTTGGAGGGTCCGGTGAAAAACTGTTTTTT. Translating gives CASSFGGSGEKLFF.

The rearrangement links TRBV4-1 to TRBJ1-5; D perhaps matches TRBD1 (6 bases). With 8 bases removed from V and 0 bases from J, the gap between germline ends came to 14 bases. The CDR3 runs 15 residues. The germline gives CDR1 MGHRA, CDR2 YSYEKL. This CDR3 reads CASRTELYSNQPQHF. The CDR3 nucleotides read TGCGCCAGCCGGACAGAATTATATAGCAATCAGCCCCAGCATTTT.

V usage is TRBV18 and J usage is TRBJ2-6; D may be TRBD1 (6 bases). The CDR3 consists of 18 residues. Germline loops: CDR1 KGHSH, CDR2 LQKENI. Deletions cut 2 bases from V and 0 bases from J, with 14 bases between. The CDR3 DNA is TGTGCCAGCTCACCAACGGGACATTGGATCTCTGGGGCCAACGTCCTGACTTTC. It translates to CASSPTGHWISGANVLTF.

Of note for this clone: Other DNA sequences in this specimen translate into the identical CDR3. The chain links TRBV7-3 to TRBJ1-3; the D is unclear. The germline V gene encodes CDR1 SGHTA and CDR2 FQGTGA. The CDR3 covers 13 residues. With 1 base removed from V and 4 bases from J, the gap between germline ends came to 5 bases. Here the CDR3 reads CASSLSSGNTIYF. The CDR3 DNA is TGTGCCAGCAGCTTAAGCAGCGGAAACACCATATATTTT.

This clone was detected only once. The genes are TRBV18 and TRBJ1-3, with a tentative D call TRBD1 (5 bases). The CDR3 runs 13 residues. Germline loops: CDR1 KGHSH, CDR2 LQKENI. V was cut by 8 bases and J by 4 bases, with 12 bases left in between. This CDR3 is CASGKGAGNTIYF. CDR3 sequence (DNA): TGTGCCAGCGGAAAAGGGGCCGGAAACACCATATATTTT.

The rearrangement uses TRBV28 and TRBJ1-2; unclear D gene. Germline values: CDR1 MDHEN, CDR2 SYDVKM. There are 13 residues in the CDR3. Trimming removed 5 bases from V and 5 bases from J, with 12 bases in between. In DNA, the CDR3 is TGTGCCAGCAGTGAATTCCGGGATTATGGCTACACCTTC. Amino acids: CASSEFRDYGYTF.

This chain joins TRBV10-3 and TRBJ2-1; D unresolved. This CDR3 is 15 amino acids long. The germline CDR1 and CDR2 sequences are ENHRY and SYGVKD. V shed 5 bases and J shed 1 base, with 12 bases lying between them. The DNA for the CDR3 is TGTGCCATCAGTTTGAGCTCGGAGTCCTACAATGAGCAGTTCTTC. It codes for CAISLSSESYNEQFF.

V usage is TRBV9 and J usage is TRBJ2-7, with D possibly TRBD1 on 6 matching bases. V was pared by 0 bases and J by 12 bases, with 19 bases between. Germline V CDR1 and CDR2: SGDLS, YYNGEE. This CDR3 is 14 amino acids long. The CDR3 spells CASSVAYGQQPRYF. CDR3 in DNA: TGTGCCAGCAGCGTAGCGTATGGACAGCAGCCGCGGTACTTC.